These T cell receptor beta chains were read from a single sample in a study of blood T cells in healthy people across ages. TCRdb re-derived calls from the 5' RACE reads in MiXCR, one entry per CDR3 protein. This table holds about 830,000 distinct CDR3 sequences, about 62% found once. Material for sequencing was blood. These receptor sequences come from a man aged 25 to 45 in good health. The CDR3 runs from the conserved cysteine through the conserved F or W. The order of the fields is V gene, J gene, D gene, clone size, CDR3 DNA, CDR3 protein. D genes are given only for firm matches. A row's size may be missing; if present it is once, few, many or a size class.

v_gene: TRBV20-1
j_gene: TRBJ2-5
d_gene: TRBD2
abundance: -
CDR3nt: TGCAGTGCTGCGGGGCTAGCGGATGAAGAGACCCAGTACTTC
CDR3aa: CSAAGLADEETQYF

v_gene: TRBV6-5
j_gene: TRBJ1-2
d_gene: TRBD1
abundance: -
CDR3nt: TGTGCCAGCCAAGGCCAGGGGGCGTCTGGCTACACCTTC
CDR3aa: CASQGQGASGYTF

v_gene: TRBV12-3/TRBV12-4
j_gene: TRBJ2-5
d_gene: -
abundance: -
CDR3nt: TGTGCCAGCAGTACCCAGGGGCGACTCCAAGAGACCCAGTACTTC
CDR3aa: CASSTQGRLQETQYF

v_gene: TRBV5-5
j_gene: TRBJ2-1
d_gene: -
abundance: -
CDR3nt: TGTGCCAGCAGCTTCACCAGTGTTATCGATACTGAGCAGTTCTTC
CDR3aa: CASSFTSVIDTEQFF

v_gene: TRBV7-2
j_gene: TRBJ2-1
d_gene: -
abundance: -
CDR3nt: TGTGCCAGCAGCTTAAGCGGTCTAGGGATATGGAATGAGCAGTTCTTC
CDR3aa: CASSLSGLGIWNEQFF

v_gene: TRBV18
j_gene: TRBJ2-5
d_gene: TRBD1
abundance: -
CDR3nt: TGTGCCAGCTCACCGACGGCAGGGGGTGAAGAGACCCAGTACTTC
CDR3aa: CASSPTAGGEETQYF

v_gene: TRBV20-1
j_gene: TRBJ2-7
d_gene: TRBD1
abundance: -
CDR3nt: TGCAGTGCTAGGGCCGGGACAGGGGGTCGCTACGAGCAGTACTTC
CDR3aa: CSARAGTGGRYEQYF

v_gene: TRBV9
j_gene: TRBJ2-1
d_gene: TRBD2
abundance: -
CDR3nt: TGTGCCAGCAGTCGGGGGGGCATAGGCTCCTACAATGAGCAGTTCTTC
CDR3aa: CASSRGGIGSYNEQFF

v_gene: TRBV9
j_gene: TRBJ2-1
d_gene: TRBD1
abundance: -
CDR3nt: TGTGCCAGCAGCGTGACAGGGCTTTGGGCCAATGAGCAGTTCTTC
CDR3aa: CASSVTGLWANEQFF

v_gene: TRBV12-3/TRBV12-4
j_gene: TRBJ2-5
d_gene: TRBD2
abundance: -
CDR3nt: TGTGCCAGCAGTCCGGGAGGGAGTACTAAAGAGACCCAGTACTTC
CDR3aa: CASSPGGSTKETQYF

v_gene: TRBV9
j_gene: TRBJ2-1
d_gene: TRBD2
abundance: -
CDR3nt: TGTGCCAGCAGCGTATACGCGGGGGGGGACAATGAGCAGTTCTTC
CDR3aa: CASSVYAGGDNEQFF

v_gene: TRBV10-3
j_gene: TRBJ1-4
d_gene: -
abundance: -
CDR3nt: TGTGCCATCAAAGGGGACCCAACTAATGAAAAACTGTTTTTT
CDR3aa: CAIKGDPTNEKLFF

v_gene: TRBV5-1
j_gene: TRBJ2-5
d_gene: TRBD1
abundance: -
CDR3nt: TGCGCCAGCAGCTTGGTGGGACAGGAAGAGACCCAGTACTTC
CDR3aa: CASSLVGQEETQYF

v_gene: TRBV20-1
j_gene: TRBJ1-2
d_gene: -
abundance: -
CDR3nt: TGCAGTGCTAGAGGAGTAAACAGGGATATCTCCTATGGCTACACCTTC
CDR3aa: CSARGVNRDISYGYTF

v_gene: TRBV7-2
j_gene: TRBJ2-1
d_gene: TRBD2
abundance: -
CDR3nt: TGTGCCAGCAGCTTAGCAGGGCGGGGGGCCAGGAATGAGCAGTTCTTC
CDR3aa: CASSLAGRGARNEQFF

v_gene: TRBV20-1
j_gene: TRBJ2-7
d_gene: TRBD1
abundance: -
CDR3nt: TGCAGTGCTAGAACTCCCGGGACAGGCTACGAGCAGTACTTC
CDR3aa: CSARTPGTGYEQYF

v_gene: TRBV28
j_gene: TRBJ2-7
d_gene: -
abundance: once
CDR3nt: TGTGCCAGCAGTTTATGGGGGCCTAGCACAAGCTCCTACGAGCAGTACTTC
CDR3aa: CASSLWGPSTSSYEQYF

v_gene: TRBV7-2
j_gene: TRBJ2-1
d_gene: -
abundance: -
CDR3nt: TGTGCCAGCAGCTTAGTCAGGGGCTGGGGAAATGGGCAGTTCTTC
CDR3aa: CASSLVRGWGNGQFF

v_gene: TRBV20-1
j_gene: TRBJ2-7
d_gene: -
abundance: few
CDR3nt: TGCAGTGCTAGGAGCCCGGAGTACCCCTACGAGCAGTACTTC
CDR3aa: CSARSPEYPYEQYF

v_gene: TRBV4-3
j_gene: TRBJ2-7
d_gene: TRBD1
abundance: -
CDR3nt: TGCGCCAGCAGCGAAGACAGGGGCTACGAGCAGTACTTC
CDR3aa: CASSEDRGYEQYF

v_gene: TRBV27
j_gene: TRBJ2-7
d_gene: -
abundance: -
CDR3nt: TGTGCCAGCAGAAAAACGCGAGGGGGACAAACCGAGCAGTACTTC
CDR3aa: CASRKTRGGQTEQYF

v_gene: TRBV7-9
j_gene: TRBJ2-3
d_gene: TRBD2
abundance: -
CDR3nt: TGTGCCAGCAGTTCCGCGGGGGGGGCAGATACGCAGTATTTT
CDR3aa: CASSSAGGADTQYF

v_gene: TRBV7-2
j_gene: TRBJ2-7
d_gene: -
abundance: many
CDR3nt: TGTGCCAGCAGCTTAGCCGGCAGGTGGGACGAGCAGTACTTC
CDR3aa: CASSLAGRWDEQYF

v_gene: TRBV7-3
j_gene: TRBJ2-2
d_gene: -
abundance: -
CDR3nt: TGTGCCAGCAGCTTAATATCCGACAGGAACACCGGGGAGCTGTTTTTT
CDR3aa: CASSLISDRNTGELFF

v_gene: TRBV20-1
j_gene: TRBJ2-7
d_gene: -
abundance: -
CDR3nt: TGCAGTGCGACTATGGGACTCCTATACGAGCAGTACTTC
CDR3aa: CSATMGLLYEQYF

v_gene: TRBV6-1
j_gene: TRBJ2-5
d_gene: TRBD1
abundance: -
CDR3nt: TGTGCCAGCAGTACTCCGGCAGGGACAGGAGAGACCCAGTACTTC
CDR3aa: CASSTPAGTGETQYF

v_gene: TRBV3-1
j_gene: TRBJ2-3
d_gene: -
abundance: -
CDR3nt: TGTGCCAGCAGCCACCTCCCGGACGTCGGGGATACGCAGTATTTT
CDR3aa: CASSHLPDVGDTQYF

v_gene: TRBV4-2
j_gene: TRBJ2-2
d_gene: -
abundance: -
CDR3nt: TGTGCCAGCAGACGTAACGGGAACGGGGAGCTGTTTTTT
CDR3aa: CASRRNGNGELFF

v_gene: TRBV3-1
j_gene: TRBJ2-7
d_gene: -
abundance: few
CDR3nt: TGTGCCAGCAGCCAGGGGGTGGGGCCCTACGAGCAGTACTTC
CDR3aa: CASSQGVGPYEQYF

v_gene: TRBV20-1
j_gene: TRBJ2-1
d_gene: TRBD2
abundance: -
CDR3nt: TGCAGTGCTAGCGGGGGGGCTCTCTCCTACAATGAGCAGTTCTTC
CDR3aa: CSASGGALSYNEQFF

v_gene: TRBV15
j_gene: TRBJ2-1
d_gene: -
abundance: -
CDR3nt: TGTGCCACCAGAATTTATGGTGGTGAGCAGTTCTTC
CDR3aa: CATRIYGGEQFF

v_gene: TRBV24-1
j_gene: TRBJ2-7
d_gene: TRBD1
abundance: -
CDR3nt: TGTGCCACCAGCGGACAGGGCGTCTACAATGAGCAGTACTTC
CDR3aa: CATSGQGVYNEQYF

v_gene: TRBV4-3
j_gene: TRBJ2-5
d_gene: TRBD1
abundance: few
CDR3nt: TGCGCCAGCAGCCAAGGTCAGGGGGCGCGGGAGACCCAGTACTTC
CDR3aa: CASSQGQGARETQYF

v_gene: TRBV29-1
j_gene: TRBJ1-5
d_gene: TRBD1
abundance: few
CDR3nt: TGCAGCGTCCGCACCGGGACAGGGGGAAGTCAGCCCCAGCATTTT
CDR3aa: CSVRTGTGGSQPQHF

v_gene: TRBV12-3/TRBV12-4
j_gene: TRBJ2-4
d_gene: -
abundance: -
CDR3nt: TGTGCCAGCACCCAGATCGACGGGGAGCAGTACTTC
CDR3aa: CASTQIDGEQYF

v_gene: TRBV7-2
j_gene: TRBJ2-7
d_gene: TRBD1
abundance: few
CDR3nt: TGTGCCAGCAGATTAACCGGGACAGGGGTCTACGAGCAGTACTTC
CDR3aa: CASRLTGTGVYEQYF

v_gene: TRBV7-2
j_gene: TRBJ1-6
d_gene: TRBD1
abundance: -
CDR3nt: TGTGCCAGCAGCTACACCAGGGGGCCTTATAATTCACCCCTCCACTTT
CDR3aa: CASSYTRGPYNSPLHF